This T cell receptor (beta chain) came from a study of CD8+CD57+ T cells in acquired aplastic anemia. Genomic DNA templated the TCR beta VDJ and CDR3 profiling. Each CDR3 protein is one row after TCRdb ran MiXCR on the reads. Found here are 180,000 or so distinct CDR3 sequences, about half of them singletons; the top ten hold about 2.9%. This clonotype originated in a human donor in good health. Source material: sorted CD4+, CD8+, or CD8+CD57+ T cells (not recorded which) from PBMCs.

The CDR3 sequence is CASRTSQGSSYEQYF. In DNA, the CDR3 is TGTGCCAGCAGGACATCACAGGGGAGCTCCTACGAGCAGTACTTC. V and J are TRBV6-1 and TRBJ2-7; 7 bases agree with TRBD1. The V gene's germline CDR1 is MNHNS and CDR2 SASEGT. CDR3 size: 15 residues. V shed 6 bases and J 0 bases; nucleotides not matched to a gene: 8.